This T cell receptor (beta chain) comes out of a study of siplizumab effects on memory and regulatory T cells. General study results and limits: Siplizumab produced a significant drop in alloreactive sequences attributable to unstimulated CD4+ memory cells. Roughly 80-95% of proliferating CD4+ or CD8+ clones defied assignment to a naive or memory phenotype.

V was cut by 2 bases and J by 4 bases, with 12 bases left in between. The CDR3 has 14 residues. Germline V gene sequence: CDR1 GTSNPN, CDR2 SVGIG (reference sequence). TCRdb keeps only in-frame clones here, not all; method: immunoSEQ multiplex PCR. In the table there are 100,000 or so clones, 92% of which are singletons. In the case of this clone: Its antigen is unknown.

The source of this sequence is a human donor in good health. Sequencing was done on a sample of CD4+ T cells sorted from blood. V usage is TRBV30 and J usage is TRBJ1-5, with D maybe TRBD1 (6 bases). The CDR3 nucleotides are TGTGCCTGGAGTCACGGACAGATAAATCAGCCCCAGCATTTT. This sequence encodes CAWSHGQINQPQHF. Variable domain in full (rest from reference TRBV30 and TRBJ1-5): SQTIHQWPATLVQPVGSPLSLECTVEGTSNPNLYWYRQAAGRGLQLLFYSVGIGQISSEVPQNLSASRPQDRQFILSSKKLLLSDSGFYLCAWSHGQINQPQHFGDGTRLSIL.